A few counts support the clone carrying this TCR beta chain. No antigen is known for it. The V and J ends lost 4 bases and 4 bases, in that order; junction bases with no gene match: 8. The CDR3 spans 16 residues. Germline assignment: CDR1 SGHTA and CDR2 FQGTGA. Multiplex touch-down PCR with TRB-A/B primers amplified rearranged V-D-J TRB sequences. TCRdb redid the calling of the multiplex PCR reads with MiXCR, one entry per CDR3 protein. The table has about 2,000 distinct CDR3 sequences, 25% seen once. This sample was taken from a study of T cell repertoires in aging, cancer and after chemotherapy. In the study overall: Approximately 9 million TCR reads made up the full dataset.

TCR beta rearrangements were amplified from peripheral blood genomic DNA. Study-wide points: Age-matched healthy donors had significantly more diverse, less clonal blood TCR repertoires than untreated cancer patients. Healthy donors lost TCR diversity with age mainly through richness, cancer patients through richness and evenness. Median generation probability rose over the chemotherapy interval in each cancer cohort, suggesting rebound thymic output.

This sequence originates from a human donor with a solid tumor. The sequenced sample was blood. The chain joins TRBV7-3 to TRBJ2-3, with 10 bases that match TRBD2. The CDR3 is CASSCLAGDYSDTQYF. The CDR3 nucleotides are TGTGCCAGCAGCTGTCTAGCGGGGGACTATTCAGATACGCAGTATTTT.